This TCR beta chain was sequenced in a study of beta chain features in type 1 diabetes. Whole-study results and caveats: Type 1 diabetes patients had moderately but significantly shorter TCRB CDR3s in all four CD4+ subsets.

Every bit of the isolated RNA underwent reverse transcription, so sequencing read expressed TCRB transcripts. The repertoire was sequenced with immunoSEQ multiplex PCR; TCRdb's copy has only in-frame clones and lacks some. The sample has around 260,000 clones; 20% to 25% are singletons. Sorting based on CD45RO/CCR7/CD25/CD127/CD95/CD27 separated CD4+ naive, central memory, regulatory and stem cell-like memory cells. On this clone itself: Its antigen is unknown.

The V gene lost 1 base and the J gene lost 4 bases, with 14 bases spanning the gap. The length of the CDR3 is 16 residues. Germline V gives CDR1 SGHNT, CDR2 YENEEA. Source material: naive CD4+ T cells from blood. J is TRBJ2-1 and V is TRBV11-3; maybe TRBD2 (5 bases). The source is a woman aged 30 to 39 with type 1 diabetes. The CDR3 loop reads CASSLVVSEPYNEQFF. The DNA of the CDR3 is TGTGCCAGCAGCTTAGTTGTTAGCGAGCCATACAATGAGCAGTTCTTC. Full variable domain (remainder filled in from reference TRBV11-3 and TRBJ2-1): EAGVVQSPRYKIIEKKQPVAFWCNPISGHNTLYWYLQNLGQGPELLIRYENEEAVDDSQLPKDRFSAERLKGVDSTLKIQPAELGDSAVYLCASSLVVSEPYNEQFFGPGTRLTVL.